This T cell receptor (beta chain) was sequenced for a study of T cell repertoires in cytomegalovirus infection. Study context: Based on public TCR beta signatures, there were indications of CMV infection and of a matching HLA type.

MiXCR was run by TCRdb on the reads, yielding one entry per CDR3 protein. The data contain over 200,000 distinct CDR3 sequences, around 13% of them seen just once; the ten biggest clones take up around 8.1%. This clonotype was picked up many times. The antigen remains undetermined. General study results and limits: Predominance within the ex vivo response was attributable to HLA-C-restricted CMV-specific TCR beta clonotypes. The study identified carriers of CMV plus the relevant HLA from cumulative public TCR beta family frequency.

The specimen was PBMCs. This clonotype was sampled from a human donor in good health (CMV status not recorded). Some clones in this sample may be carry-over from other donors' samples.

CDR3 amino acids: CASSYGGPWNEQFF. CDR3 in DNA: TGTGCCAGCAGTTACGGCGGACCCTGGAATGAGCAGTTCTTC. This chain uses TRBV6-2 or TRBV6-3 with TRBJ2-1, with D unclear. Germline V gene sequence: CDR1 MNHEY, CDR2 SVGEGT. Between the trimmed V and J ends, which lost 2 bases and 7 bases, there was a span of 12 bases. The CDR3 is made up of 14 amino acids.